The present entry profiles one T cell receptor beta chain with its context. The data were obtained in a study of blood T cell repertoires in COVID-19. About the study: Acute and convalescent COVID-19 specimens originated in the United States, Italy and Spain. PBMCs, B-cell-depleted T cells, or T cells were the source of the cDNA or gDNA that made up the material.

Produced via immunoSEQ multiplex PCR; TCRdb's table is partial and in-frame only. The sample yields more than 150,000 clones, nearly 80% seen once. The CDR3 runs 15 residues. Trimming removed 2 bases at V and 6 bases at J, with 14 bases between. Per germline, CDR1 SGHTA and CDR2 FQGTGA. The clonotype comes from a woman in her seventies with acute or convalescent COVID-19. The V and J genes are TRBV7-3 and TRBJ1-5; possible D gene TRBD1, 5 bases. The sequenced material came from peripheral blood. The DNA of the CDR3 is TGTGCCAGCAGCTTACTAGTGCAGGGCTCTCAGCCCCAGCATTTT. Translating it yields CASSLLVQGSQPQHF. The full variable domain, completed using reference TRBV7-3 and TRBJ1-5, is GAGVSQTPSNKVTEKGKYVELRCDPISGHTALYWYRQSLGQGPEFLIYFQGTGAADDSGLPNDRFFAVRPEGSVSTLKIQRTERGDSAVYLCASSLLVQGSQPQHFGDGTRLSIL.